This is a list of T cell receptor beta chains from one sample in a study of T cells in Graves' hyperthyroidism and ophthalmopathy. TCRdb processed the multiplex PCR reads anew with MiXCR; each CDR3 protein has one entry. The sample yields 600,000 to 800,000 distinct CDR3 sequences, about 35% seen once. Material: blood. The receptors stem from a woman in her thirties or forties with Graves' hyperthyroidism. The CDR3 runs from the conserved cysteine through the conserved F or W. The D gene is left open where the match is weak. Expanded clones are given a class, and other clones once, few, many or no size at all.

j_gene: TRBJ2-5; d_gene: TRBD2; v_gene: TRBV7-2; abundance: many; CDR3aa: CASSLRRVSGRQETQYF; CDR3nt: TGTGCCAGCAGCTTAAGGCGGGTCAGCGGGAGACAAGAGACCCAGTACTTC
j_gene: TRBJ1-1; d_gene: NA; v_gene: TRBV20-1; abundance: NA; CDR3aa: CSAAQIRWDTEAFF; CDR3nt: TGCAGTGCCGCGCAGATTCGATGGGACACTGAAGCTTTCTTT
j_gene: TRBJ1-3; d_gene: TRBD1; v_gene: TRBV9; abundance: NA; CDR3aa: CASSPRRQGGNTIYF; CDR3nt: TGTGCCAGCAGCCCCCGAAGACAGGGTGGAAACACCATATATTTT
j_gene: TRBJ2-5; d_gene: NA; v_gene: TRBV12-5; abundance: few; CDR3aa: CASGLGAQQETQYF; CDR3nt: TGTGCTAGTGGTTTGGGGGCACAGCAAGAGACCCAGTACTTC
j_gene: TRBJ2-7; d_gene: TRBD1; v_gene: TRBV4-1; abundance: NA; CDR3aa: CASSHVAGGIYEQYF; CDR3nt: TGCGCCAGCAGCCACGTAGCAGGGGGCATTTACGAGCAGTACTTC
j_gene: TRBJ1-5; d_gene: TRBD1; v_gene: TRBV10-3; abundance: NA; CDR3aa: CASTLLGTGGKRANQPQHF; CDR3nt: TGTGCCAGCACCCTACTCGGGACAGGGGGAAAAAGGGCCAATCAGCCCCAGCATTTT
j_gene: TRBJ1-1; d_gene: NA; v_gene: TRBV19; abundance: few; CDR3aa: CASTSSYWAEAFF; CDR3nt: TGTGCCAGTACCTCATCTTATTGGGCGGAAGCTTTCTTT
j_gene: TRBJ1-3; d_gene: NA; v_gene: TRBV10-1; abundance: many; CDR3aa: CAKTRNTIYF; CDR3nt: TGCGCCAAGACCCGAAACACCATATATTTT
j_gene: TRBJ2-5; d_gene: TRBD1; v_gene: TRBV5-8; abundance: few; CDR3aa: CASSLEKGAETQYF; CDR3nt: TGTGCCAGCAGCTTGGAAAAGGGGGCCGAGACCCAGTACTTC
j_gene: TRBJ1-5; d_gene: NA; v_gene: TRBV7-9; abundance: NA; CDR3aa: CASSDRGAGANQPQHF; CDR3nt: TGTGCCAGCAGCGATAGGGGCGCAGGGGCAAATCAGCCCCAGCATTTT
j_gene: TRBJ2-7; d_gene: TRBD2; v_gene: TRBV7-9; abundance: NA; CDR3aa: CASKVGGGHEQYF; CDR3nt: TGTGCCAGTAAGGTTGGCGGGGGTCACGAGCAGTACTTC
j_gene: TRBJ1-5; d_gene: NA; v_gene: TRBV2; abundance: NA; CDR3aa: CASSEWEGGNQPQHF; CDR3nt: TGTGCCAGCAGTGAATGGGAGGGTGGCAATCAGCCCCAGCATTTT
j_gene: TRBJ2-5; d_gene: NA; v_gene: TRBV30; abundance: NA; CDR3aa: CALEGGSGETQYF; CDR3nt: TGTGCCCTCGAGGGGGGATCGGGGGAGACCCAGTACTTC
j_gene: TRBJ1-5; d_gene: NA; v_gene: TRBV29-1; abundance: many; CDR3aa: CSVVLAGDSNQPQHF; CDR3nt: TGCAGCGTTGTTTTAGCAGGAGATAGCAATCAGCCCCAGCATTTT
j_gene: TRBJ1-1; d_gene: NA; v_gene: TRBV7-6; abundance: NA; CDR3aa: CASSLLFSRNTGAFF; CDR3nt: TGTGCCAGCAGTTTATTATTCTCGCGGAACACTGGAGCTTTCTTT
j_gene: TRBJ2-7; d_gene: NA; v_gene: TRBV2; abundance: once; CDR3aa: CASSDPGPYEQYF; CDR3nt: TGTGCCAGCAGTGACCCAGGACCCTACGAGCAGTACTTC
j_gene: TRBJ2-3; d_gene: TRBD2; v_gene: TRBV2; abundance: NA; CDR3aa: CASETSDHTDTQYF; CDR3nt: TGTGCCAGTGAGACTAGCGACCACACAGATACGCAGTATTTT
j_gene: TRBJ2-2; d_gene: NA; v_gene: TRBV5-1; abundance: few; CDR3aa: CASSPFGGNTGELFF; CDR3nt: TGTGCCAGCAGCCCCTTCGGGGGGAACACCGGGGAGCTGTTTTTT
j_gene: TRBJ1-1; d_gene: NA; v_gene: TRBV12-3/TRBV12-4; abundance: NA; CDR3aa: CASRETGMNTEAFF; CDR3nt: TGTGCCAGCAGGGAGACGGGCATGAACACTGAAGCTTTCTTT
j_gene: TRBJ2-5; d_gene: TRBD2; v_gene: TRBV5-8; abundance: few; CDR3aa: CASNNPSGQETQYF; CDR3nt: TGTGCCAGCAACAATCCTAGCGGCCAAGAGACCCAGTACTTC
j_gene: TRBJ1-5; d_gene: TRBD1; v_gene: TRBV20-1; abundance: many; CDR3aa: CSARDRRGGGQPQHF; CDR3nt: TGCAGTGCTAGGGATCGGAGAGGGGGCGGTCAGCCCCAGCATTTT
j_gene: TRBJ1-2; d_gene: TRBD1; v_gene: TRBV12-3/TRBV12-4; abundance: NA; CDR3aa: CASSLLTGIYGYTF; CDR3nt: TGTGCCAGCAGTTTACTGACAGGGATTTATGGCTACACCTTC
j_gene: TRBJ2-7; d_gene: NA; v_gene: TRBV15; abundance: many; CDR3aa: CATSSAAYEQYF; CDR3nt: TGTGCCACCAGCAGCGCCGCCTACGAGCAGTACTTC
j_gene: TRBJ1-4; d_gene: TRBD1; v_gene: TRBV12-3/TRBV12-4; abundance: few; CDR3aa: CASSRTGITNEKLFF; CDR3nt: TGTGCCAGCAGCCGGACAGGGATAACTAATGAAAAACTGTTTTTT
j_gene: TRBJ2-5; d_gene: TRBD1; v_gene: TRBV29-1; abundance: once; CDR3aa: CSSSGQGGRTETQYF; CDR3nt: TGCAGCAGTTCAGGACAGGGAGGCCGAACAGAGACCCAGTACTTC
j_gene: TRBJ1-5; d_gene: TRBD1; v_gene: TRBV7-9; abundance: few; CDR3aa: CASSRGTARRPQHF; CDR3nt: TGTGCCAGCAGCCGCGGGACAGCCCGAAGGCCCCAGCATTTT
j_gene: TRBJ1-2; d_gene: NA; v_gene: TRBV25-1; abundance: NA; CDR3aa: CASSLGGNVGYGYTF; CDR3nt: TGTGCCAGCAGTTTAGGGGGGAATGTAGGGTATGGCTACACCTTC
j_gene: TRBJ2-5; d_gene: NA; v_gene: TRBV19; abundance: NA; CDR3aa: CASSNRDQETQYF; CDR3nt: TGTGCCAGTAGTAACAGGGACCAAGAGACCCAGTACTTC
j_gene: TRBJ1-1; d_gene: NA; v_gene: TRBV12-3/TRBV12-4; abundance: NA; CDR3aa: CASSPPLAGNTEAFF; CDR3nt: TGTGCCAGCAGCCCCCCGTTGGCTGGGAACACTGAAGCTTTCTTT
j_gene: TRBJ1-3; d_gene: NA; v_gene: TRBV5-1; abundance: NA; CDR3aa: CASNNGPYF; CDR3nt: TGTGCCAGTAACAATGGACCCTATTTT
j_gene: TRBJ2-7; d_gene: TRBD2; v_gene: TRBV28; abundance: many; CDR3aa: CASSGLAGFYEQYF; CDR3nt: TGTGCCAGCAGTGGGCTAGCGGGATTCTACGAGCAGTACTTC
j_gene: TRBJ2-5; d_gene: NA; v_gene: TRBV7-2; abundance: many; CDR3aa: CASSFGDPGETQYF; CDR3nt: TGTGCCAGCAGCTTTGGGGACCCCGGAGAGACCCAGTACTTC
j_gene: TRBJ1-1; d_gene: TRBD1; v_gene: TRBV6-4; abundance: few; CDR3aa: CASSDLIRGPTEAFF; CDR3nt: TGTGCCAGCAGTGACCTAATCAGGGGGCCTACTGAAGCTTTCTTT
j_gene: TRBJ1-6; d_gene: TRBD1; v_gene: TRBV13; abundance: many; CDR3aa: CASSSRGDSPLHF; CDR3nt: TGTGCCAGCAGCTCCAGGGGGGATTCACCCCTCCACTTT
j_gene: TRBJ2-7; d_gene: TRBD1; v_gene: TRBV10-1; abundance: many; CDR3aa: CASSSGLVQGSYEQYF; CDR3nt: TGCGCCAGCAGCTCGGGTCTCGTACAGGGGTCCTACGAGCAGTACTTC
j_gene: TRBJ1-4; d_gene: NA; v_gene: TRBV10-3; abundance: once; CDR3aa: CAIRATLKLFF; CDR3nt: TGTGCCATCAGGGCAACTTTAAAACTGTTTTTT
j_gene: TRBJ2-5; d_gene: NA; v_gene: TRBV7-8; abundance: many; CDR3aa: CASSPRTAQETQYF; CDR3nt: TGTGCCAGCAGCCCGAGGACAGCGCAAGAGACCCAGTACTTC
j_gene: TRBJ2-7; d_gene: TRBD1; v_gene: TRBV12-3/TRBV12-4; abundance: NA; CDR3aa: CANSSGQGYEQYF; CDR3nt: TGTGCCAACAGTTCGGGACAGGGCTACGAGCAGTACTTC
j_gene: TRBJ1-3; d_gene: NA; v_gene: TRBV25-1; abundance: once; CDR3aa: CASSSVISGNTIYF; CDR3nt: TGTGCCAGCAGTTCGGTGATCTCTGGAAACACCATATATTTT
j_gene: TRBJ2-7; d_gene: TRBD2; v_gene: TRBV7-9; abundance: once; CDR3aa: CASSLDRAGVGNEQLF; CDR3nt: TGTGCCAGCAGCTTAGATCGAGCGGGAGTGGGTAATGAGCAGCTCTTC
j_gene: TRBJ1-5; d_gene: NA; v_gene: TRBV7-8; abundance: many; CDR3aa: CASSLGFQPQHF; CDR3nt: TGTGCCAGCAGCTTAGGGTTCCAGCCCCAGCATTTT
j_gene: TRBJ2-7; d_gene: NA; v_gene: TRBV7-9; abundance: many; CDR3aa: CASSLEGIGGFYEQYF; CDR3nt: TGTGCCAGCAGCTTAGAGGGAATTGGAGGTTTCTACGAGCAGTACTTC